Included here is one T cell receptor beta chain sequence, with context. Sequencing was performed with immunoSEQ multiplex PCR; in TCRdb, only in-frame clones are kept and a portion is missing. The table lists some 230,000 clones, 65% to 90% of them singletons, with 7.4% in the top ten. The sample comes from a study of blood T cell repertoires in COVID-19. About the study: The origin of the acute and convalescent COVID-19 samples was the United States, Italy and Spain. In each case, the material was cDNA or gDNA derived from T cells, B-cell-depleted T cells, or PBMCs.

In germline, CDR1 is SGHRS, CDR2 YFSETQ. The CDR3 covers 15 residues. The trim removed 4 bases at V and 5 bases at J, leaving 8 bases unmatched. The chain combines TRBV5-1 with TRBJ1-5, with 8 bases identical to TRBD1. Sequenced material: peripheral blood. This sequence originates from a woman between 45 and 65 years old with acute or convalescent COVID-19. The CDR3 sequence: CASSVRTGKDQPQHF. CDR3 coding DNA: TGCGCCAGCAGCGTACGGACAGGGAAGGATCAGCCCCAGCATTTT.